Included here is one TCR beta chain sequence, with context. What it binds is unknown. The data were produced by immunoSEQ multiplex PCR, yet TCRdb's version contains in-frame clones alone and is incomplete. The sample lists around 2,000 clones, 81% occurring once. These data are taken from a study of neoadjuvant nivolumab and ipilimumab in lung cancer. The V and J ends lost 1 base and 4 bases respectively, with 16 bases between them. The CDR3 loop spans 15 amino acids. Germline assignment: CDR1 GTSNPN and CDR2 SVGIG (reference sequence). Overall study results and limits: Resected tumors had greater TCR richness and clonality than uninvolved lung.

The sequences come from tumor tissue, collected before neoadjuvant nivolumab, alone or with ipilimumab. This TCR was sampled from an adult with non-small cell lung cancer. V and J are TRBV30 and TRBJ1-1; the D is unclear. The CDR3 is CAWSATPTGFTEAFF. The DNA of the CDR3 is TGTGCCTGGAGTGCAACTCCGACCGGATTCACTGAAGCTTTCTTT.